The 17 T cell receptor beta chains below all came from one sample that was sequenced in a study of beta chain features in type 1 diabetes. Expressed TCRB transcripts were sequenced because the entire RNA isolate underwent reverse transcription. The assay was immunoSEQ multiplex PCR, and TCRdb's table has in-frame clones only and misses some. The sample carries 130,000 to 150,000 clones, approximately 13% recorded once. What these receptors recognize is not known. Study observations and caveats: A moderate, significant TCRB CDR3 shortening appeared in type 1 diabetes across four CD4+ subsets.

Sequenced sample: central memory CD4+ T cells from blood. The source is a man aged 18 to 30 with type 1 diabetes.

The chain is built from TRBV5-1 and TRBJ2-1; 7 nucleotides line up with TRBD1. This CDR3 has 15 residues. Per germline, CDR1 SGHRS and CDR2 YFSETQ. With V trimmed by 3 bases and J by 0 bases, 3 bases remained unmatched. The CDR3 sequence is CASSSGQYSYNEQFF. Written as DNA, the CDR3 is TGCGCCAGCAGCTCGGGACAGTACTCCTACAATGAGCAGTTCTTC.

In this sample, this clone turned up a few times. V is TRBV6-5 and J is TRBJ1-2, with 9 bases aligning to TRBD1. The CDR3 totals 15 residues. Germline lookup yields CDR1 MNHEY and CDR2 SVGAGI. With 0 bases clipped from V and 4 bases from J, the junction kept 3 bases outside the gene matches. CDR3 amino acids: CASSYSGQGTYGYTF. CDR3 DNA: TGTGCCAGCAGTTACTCGGGACAGGGTACCTATGGCTACACCTTC.

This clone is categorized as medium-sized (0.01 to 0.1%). DNA of the CDR3: TGTGCCAGCAGCGTACCTAGATCTGAGCAGTTCTTC. Translation gives CASSVPRSEQFF. The chain uses TRBV7-2 and TRBJ2-1; D call uncertain. The V end was cut by 5 bases, the J end by 9 bases, with 11 bases between. The CDR3 runs to 12 residues. Germline V gene sequence: CDR1 SGHTA, CDR2 FQGNSA.

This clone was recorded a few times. The CDR3 DNA follows: TGCGCCAGCAGCTTGGAGTCTAGCACAGATACGCAGTATTTT. It specifies CASSLESSTDTQYF. V and J are TRBV5-1 and TRBJ2-3; D call uncertain. V lost 0 bases, J lost 0 bases, and 5 bases lay in between. This CDR3 contains 14 residues. CDR1 is SGHRS and CDR2 is YFSETQ in the germline V gene.

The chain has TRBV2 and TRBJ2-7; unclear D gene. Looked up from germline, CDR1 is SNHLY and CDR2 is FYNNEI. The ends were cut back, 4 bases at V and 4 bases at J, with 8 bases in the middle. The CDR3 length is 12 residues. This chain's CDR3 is CASSGATYEQYF. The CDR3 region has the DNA TGTGCCAGCAGTGGGGCTACATACGAGCAGTACTTC.

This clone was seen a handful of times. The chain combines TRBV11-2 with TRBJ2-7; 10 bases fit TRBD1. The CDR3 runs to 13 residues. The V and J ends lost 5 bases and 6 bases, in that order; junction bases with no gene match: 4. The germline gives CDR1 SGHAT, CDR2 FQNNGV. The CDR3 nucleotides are TGTGCCAGCAGCACCCGGACAGGGGGCGAGCAGTACTTC. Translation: CASSTRTGGEQYF.

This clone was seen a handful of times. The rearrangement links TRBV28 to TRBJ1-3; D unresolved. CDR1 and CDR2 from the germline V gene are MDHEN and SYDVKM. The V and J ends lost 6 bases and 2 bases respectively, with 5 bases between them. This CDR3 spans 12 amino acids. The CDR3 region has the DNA TGTGCCAGCAGGCAAACTGGAAACACCATATATTTT. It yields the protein CASRQTGNTIYF. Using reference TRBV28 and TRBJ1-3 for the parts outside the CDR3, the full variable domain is DVKVTQSSRYLVKRTGEKVFLECVQDMDHENMFWYRQDPGLGLRLIYFSYDVKMKEKGDIPEGYSVSREKKERFSLILESASTNQTSMYLCASRQTGNTIYFGEGSWLTVV.

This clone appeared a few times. The CDR3 is CASSLTGTGTDTQYF. CDR3 in DNA: TGCGCCAGCAGCTTGACCGGGACAGGCACAGATACGCAGTATTTT. The chain employs TRBV5-1 and TRBJ2-3; 7 nucleotides agree with TRBD1. Germline V gene data show CDR1 as SGHRS and CDR2 as YFSETQ. This CDR3 is built from 15 residues. With V trimmed by 1 base and J by 1 base, 3 bases remained unmatched.

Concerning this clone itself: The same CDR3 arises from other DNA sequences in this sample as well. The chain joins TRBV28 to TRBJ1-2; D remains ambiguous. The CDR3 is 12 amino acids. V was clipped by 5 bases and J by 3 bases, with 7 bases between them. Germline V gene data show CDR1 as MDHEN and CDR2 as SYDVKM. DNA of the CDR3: TGTGCCAGCAGTCCAGGAGACTATGGCTACACCTTC. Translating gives CASSPGDYGYTF.

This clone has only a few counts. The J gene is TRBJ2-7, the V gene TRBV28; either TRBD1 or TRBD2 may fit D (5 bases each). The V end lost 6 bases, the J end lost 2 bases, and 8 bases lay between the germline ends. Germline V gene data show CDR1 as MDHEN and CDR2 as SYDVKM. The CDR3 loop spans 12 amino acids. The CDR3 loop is CASSRDPYEQYF. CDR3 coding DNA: TGTGCCAGCAGCAGGGACCCCTACGAGCAGTACTTC.

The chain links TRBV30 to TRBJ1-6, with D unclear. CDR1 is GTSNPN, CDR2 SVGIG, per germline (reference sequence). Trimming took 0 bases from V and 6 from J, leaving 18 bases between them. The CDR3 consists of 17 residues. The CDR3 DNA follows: TGTGCCTGGAGTGTCACCCGAGGAACCGGGTTTAATTCACCCCTCCACTTT. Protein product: CAWSVTRGTGFNSPLHF.

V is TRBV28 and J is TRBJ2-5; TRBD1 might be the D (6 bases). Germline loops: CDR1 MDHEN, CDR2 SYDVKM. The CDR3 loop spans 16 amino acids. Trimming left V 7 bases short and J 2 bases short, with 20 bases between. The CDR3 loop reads CASNFYDQGLQETQYF. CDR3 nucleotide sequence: TGTGCCAGCAATTTTTACGATCAGGGGTTACAAGAGACCCAGTACTTC.

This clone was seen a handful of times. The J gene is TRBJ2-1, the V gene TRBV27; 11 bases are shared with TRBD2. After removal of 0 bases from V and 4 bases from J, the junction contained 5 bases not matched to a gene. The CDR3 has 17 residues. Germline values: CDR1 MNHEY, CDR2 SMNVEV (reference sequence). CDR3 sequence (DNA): TGTGCCAGCAGTTTATCGGGACTAGCGGCGGTATACAATGAGCAGTTCTTC. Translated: CASSLSGLAAVYNEQFF.

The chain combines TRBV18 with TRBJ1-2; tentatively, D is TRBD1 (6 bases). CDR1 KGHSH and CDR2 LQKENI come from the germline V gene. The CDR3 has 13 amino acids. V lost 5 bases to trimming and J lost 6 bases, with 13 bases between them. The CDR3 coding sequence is TGTGCCAGCTCAACCCGACAGGCTGATGGCTACACCTTC. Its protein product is CASSTRQADGYTF. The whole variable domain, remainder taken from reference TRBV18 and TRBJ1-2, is NAGVMQNPRHLVRRRGQEARLRCSPMKGHSHVYWYRQLPEEGLKFMVYLQKENIIDESGMPKERFSAEFPKEGPSILRIQQVVRGDSAAYFCASSTRQADGYTFGSGTRLTVV.

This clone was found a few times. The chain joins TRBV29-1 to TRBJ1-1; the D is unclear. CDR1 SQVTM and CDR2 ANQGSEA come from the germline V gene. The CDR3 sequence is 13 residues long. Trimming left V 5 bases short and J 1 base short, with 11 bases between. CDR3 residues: CSVFLGSNTEAFF. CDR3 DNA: TGCAGCGTTTTCCTCGGATCGAACACTGAAGCTTTCTTT.

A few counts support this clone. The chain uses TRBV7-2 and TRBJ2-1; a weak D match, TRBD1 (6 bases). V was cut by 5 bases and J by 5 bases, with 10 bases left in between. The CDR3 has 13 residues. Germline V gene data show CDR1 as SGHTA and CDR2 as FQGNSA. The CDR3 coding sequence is TGTGCCAGCAGCCCGGGACACCACAATGAGCAGTTCTTC. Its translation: CASSPGHHNEQFF.

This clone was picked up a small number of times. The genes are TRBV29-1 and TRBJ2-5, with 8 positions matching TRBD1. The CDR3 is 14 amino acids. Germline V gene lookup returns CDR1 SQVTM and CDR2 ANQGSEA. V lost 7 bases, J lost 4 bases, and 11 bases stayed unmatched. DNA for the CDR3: TGCAGCGCCCAAAACGGACAGGGCTCAGAGACCCAGTACTTC. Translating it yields CSAQNGQGSETQYF.